This TCR beta chain was observed in a study of control samples from healthy donors and cancer patients. Clones were read by immunoSEQ multiplex PCR, and TCRdb kept only the in-frame ones, dropping some. The sample has under 130,000 clones, around nine tenths seen once; the top ten hold about a fifth. In its sample, this clone was seen once. This receptor was obtained from a man aged 55 to 70 with lung cancer. Sequenced material: PBMCs.

For the CDR3, the DNA is TGTGCCAGCAGCTCTACTAGCGACAATGAGCAGTTCTTC. It yields the protein CASSSTSDNEQFF. This chain uses TRBV7-3 with TRBJ2-1; TRBD2 agrees at 7 bases. CDR3 length: 13 residues. Per germline, CDR1 SGHTA and CDR2 FQGTGA. V lost 4 bases, J lost 5 bases, and 2 bases stayed unmatched.